One and the same sample provided the 23 T cell receptor beta chains below, sequenced in a study of blood T cell repertoires in COVID-19 (dated by TCRdb to the early 2020s). Library preparation was by the immunoSEQ multiplex PCR assay. What TCRdb holds here is the immuneACCESS table cut down to in-frame rearrangements. Part of the clones is not present; checked against another copy, under half of the missing clones reflect an unresolved V gene, and the others are unexplained. The sample table records some 150,000 clones; about 88% of these occur just once. The top ten constitute 10% of the sample. What was sequenced was peripheral blood. These receptors all stem from a man aged 50 or older with active or convalescent COVID-19.

The chain employs TRBV6-4 and TRBJ2-2; 7 bases map to TRBD1. This CDR3 is 14 amino acids long. CDR1 MRHNA and CDR2 SNTAGT come from the germline V gene. The trim removed 5 bases at V and 6 bases at J, leaving 6 bases unmatched. CDR3 amino acids: CASSPDRVSGELFF. In DNA, the CDR3 is TGTGCCAGCAGTCCAGACAGGGTATCCGGGGAGCTGTTTTTT.

This chain joins TRBV27 and TRBJ1-5, with D possibly TRBD1 on 5 matching bases. The CDR3 covers 15 residues. The germline V gene has CDR1 MNHEY and CDR2 SMNVEV (reference sequence). V lost 1 base to trimming and J lost 3 bases, with 10 bases between them. CDR3 sequence: CASSLFSGNNQPQHF. The CDR3 DNA follows: TGTGCCAGCAGTTTATTCTCAGGGAACAATCAGCCCCAGCATTTT.

The genes are TRBV6-2 or TRBV6-3 and TRBJ2-5; 11 nucleotides agree with TRBD1. With 6 bases clipped from V and 5 bases from J, the junction kept 14 bases outside the gene matches. The CDR3 consists of 17 residues. The germline V gene encodes CDR1 MNHEY and CDR2 SVGEGT. The CDR3 is CASSTGTGGLWQETQYF. CDR3 nucleotide sequence: TGTGCCAGCAGCACCGGGACAGGGGGACTTTGGCAGGAGACCCAGTACTTC.

The rearrangement links TRBV6-6 to TRBJ1-5, with TRBD1 as a possible D gene (6 bases). V shed 5 bases and J shed 0 bases, with 17 bases lying between them. This CDR3 is built from 17 residues. CDR1 and CDR2 (germline): MNHNY, SVGAGI (reference sequence). The CDR3 DNA follows: TGTGCCAGCAGTCCCCAAGGGGGTGTTTATAGCAATCAGCCCCAGCATTTT. Translated, it gives CASSPQGGVYSNQPQHF.

The gene calls are TRBV25-1 and TRBJ2-5; 7 bases line up with TRBD1. V was pared by 2 bases and J by 2 bases, with 8 bases of the junction left unmatched. Looked up from germline, CDR1 is MGHDK and CDR2 is SYGVNS. CDR3 length: 16 residues. The CDR3 region is CASSENTGVRQETQYF. The CDR3 DNA is TGTGCCAGCAGTGAAAACACAGGGGTTAGACAAGAGACCCAGTACTTC.

The chain joins TRBV28 to TRBJ1-3, with D tentatively TRBD1 (5 bases). There are 13 residues in the CDR3. Between the trimmed V and J ends, which lost 8 bases and 3 bases, there was a span of 11 bases. CDR1 MDHEN and CDR2 SYDVKM come from the germline V gene. CDR3 in amino acids: CASRPGGGNTIYF. Written as DNA, the CDR3 is TGTGCCAGCCGGCCGGGGGGTGGAAACACCATATATTTT.

The CDR3 reads CASSLQGSPGELFF. CDR3 bases: TGTGCCAGCAGCCTACAGGGGTCGCCCGGGGAGCTGTTTTTT. V gene TRBV7-9 combines with J gene TRBJ2-2; 7 nucleotides align to TRBD1. Looked up from germline, CDR1 is SEHNR and CDR2 is FQNEAQ (reference sequence). The V gene end was trimmed by 5 bases and the J gene end by 6 bases; junction bases not matched to a gene: 6. There are 14 residues in the CDR3.

The gene calls are TRBV5-4 and TRBJ1-6; possible D gene TRBD1, 6 bases. The ends were cut back, 9 bases at V and 4 bases at J, with 20 bases in the middle. The CDR3 has 16 amino acids. Per the germline V gene, CDR1 is SGHNT and CDR2 is YYREEE (reference sequence). The CDR3 DNA reads as TGTGCCACCCACACTCCTTCGGACAGTTATAATTCACCCCTCCACTTT. Translating gives CATHTPSDSYNSPLHF.

This clone was picked up one time. V and J are TRBV28 and TRBJ1-2; TRBD1 matches 9 bases. V gave up 5 bases and J gave up 5 bases; unmatched junction bases: 12. This CDR3 is 16 amino acids long. Germline V CDR1 and CDR2: MDHEN, SYDVKM. DNA of the CDR3: TGTGCCAGCAGTGACCCTTGGACAGGGGTACAGTATGGCTACACCTTC. Protein sequence: CASSDPWTGVQYGYTF.

This clone was recorded once. This chain connects TRBV7-9 to TRBJ2-5; 7 nucleotides agree with TRBD1. Per the germline V gene, CDR1 is SEHNR and CDR2 is FQNEAQ (reference sequence). V trimming: 10 bases; J trimming: 1 base; junction bases outside the gene matches: 9. The CDR3 length is 14 residues. CDR3 coding DNA: TGTGCCACCTCTTGGACAGGTGCCCAAGAGACCCAGTACTTC. This encodes CATSWTGAQETQYF.

V gene TRBV28 combines with J gene TRBJ2-1; 8 bases line up with TRBD1. CDR3 length: 15 residues. Germline V gene sequence: CDR1 MDHEN, CDR2 SYDVKM. V was clipped by 6 bases and J by 6 bases; unmatched bases: 10. This CDR3 is CASSPWGTGFNEQFF. The CDR3 bases are TGTGCCAGCAGCCCATGGGGGACAGGATTCAATGAGCAGTTCTTC.

The chain couples TRBV3-1 (or the pseudogene TRBV3-2) to TRBJ1-3; D is ambiguous. Germline lookup yields CDR1 LGHDT and CDR2 YNNKEL (reference sequence). The CDR3 is made up of 15 amino acids. V lost 4 bases and J 7 bases, leaving 17 bases between the germline ends. CDR3 protein: CASSPTAGFDNTIYF. CDR3 coding DNA: TGTGCCAGCAGCCCCACCGCGGGGTTTGACAACACCATATATTTT.

The chain couples TRBV24-1 to TRBJ2-7; 11 bases align to TRBD1. The V segment lost 3 bases and the J segment 4 bases; nucleotides outside the gene matches: 4. Looked up from germline, CDR1 is KGHDR and CDR2 is SFDVKD. The CDR3 length is 15 residues. The CDR3 nucleotides are TGTGCCACCAGTGATGCGGGACAGGGGGGATACGAGCAGTACTTC. Translated: CATSDAGQGGYEQYF.

This chain uses TRBV13 with TRBJ1-2; D possibly corresponds to TRBD1 (6 bases). Germline V gene data show CDR1 as PRHDT and CDR2 as FYEKMQ (reference sequence). With 2 bases removed from V and 8 bases from J, the gap between germline ends came to 9 bases. The CDR3 runs 12 residues. The DNA of the CDR3 is TGTGCCAGCAGCTTAACAGGGTTCGGCTACACCTTC. It specifies CASSLTGFGYTF. The full variable domain, its missing parts supplied by reference TRBV13 and TRBJ1-2, is AAGVIQSPRHLIKEKRETATLKCYPIPRHDTVYWYQQGPGQDPQFLISFYEKMQSDKGSIPDRFSAQQFSDYHSELNMSSLELGDSALYFCASSLTGFGYTFGSGTRLTVV.

This chain connects TRBV2 to TRBJ2-7, with D hard to call. The CDR3 sequence is 14 residues long. V was trimmed by 10 bases and J by 0 bases, leaving 16 bases between them. CDR1 SNHLY and CDR2 FYNNEI come from the germline V gene. CDR3 in DNA: TGTGCCACCGAACGGCCGGAGAGCTCCTACGAGCAGTACTTC. It translates to CATERPESSYEQYF.

This chain uses TRBV7-9 with TRBJ1-4, with 7 bases fitting TRBD1. The CDR3 totals 13 residues. Trimming removed 8 bases from V and 5 bases from J; junction bases left unmatched: 5. Germline V gene sequence: CDR1 SEHNR, CDR2 FQNEAQ (reference sequence). For the CDR3, the DNA is TGTGCCAGCCCAGGACAGGAAAATGAAAAACTGTTTTTT. Its translation: CASPGQENEKLFF.

The rearrangement joins TRBV7-9 to TRBJ1-4; no clear D gene. V was cut by 3 bases and J by 4 bases, with 9 bases left in between. Germline loops: CDR1 SEHNR, CDR2 FQNEAQ (reference sequence). This CDR3 is 14 amino acids long. Here the CDR3 DNA reads TGTGCCAGCAGCTTGGACTTGCTTAATGAAAAACTGTTTTTT. It is translated as CASSLDLLNEKLFF.

This clone appeared once. This sequence joins TRBV7-9 and TRBJ2-7; D not resolved. The V end was cut by 2 bases, the J end by 0 bases, with 8 bases between. The V gene's germline CDR1 is SEHNR and CDR2 FQNEAQ (reference sequence). This CDR3 region has 14 residues. In DNA, the CDR3 is TGTGCCAGCAGCTTACTAGTCAGCTCCTACGAGCAGTACTTC. This translates into CASSLLVSSYEQYF.

In its sample, this clone was seen once. The chain couples TRBV6-5 to TRBJ2-5; D perhaps matches TRBD2 (7 bases). The CDR3 spans 15 residues. V gave up 4 bases and J gave up 1 base, with 13 bases separating them. CDR1 is MNHEY and CDR2 is SVGAGI in the germline V gene. CDR3 DNA: TGTGCCAGCAGTTCCTACGGGGGGCCCCAAGAGACCCAGTACTTC. Residues: CASSSYGGPQETQYF.

The J gene is TRBJ2-7, the V gene TRBV7-9, with 12 bases lining up with TRBD1. Trimming at V came to 5 bases and at J to 0 bases, leaving 8 bases not matched to a gene. In germline, CDR1 is SEHNR, CDR2 FQNEAQ (reference sequence). This CDR3 has 17 residues. Written as DNA, the CDR3 is TGTGCCAGCAGCGCCGCCCGGGGACAGGGGGCCTCCTACGAGCAGTACTTC. Its translation: CASSAARGQGASYEQYF.

The chain links TRBV7-8 to TRBJ2-5; TRBD1 aligns across 10 bases. Germline CDR1 is SGHVS and CDR2 is FQNEAQ. The J segment lost 7 bases and the V segment lost 5 bases, leaving 7 bases of the junction unmatched. The CDR3 runs 14 residues. This chain's CDR3 is CASSTRQGAATQYF. The CDR3 nucleotides read TGTGCCAGCAGCACCCGACAGGGGGCGGCGACCCAGTACTTC.

The DNA of the CDR3 is TGTGCCAGCAGTTTGGGAGCGCCGAACACCGGGGAGCTGTTTTTT. It encodes CASSLGAPNTGELFF. This chain joins TRBV28 and TRBJ2-2; TRBD2 is a possible D gene (5 bases). V dropped 3 bases and J dropped 0 bases, with 8 bases sitting between them. CDR1 is MDHEN, CDR2 SYDVKM, per germline. CDR3 length equals 15 residues.

This chain links TRBV11-1 with TRBJ2-1; 8 bases match TRBD1. There are 15 residues in the CDR3. Germline V gene sequence: CDR1 SGHAT, CDR2 FQDESV (reference sequence). Trimming cost V 4 bases and J 0 bases; bases outside gene matches: 2. The CDR3 DNA follows: TGTGCCAGCAGCTATACAGGGGGCTCCTACAATGAGCAGTTCTTC. It yields the protein CASSYTGGSYNEQFF.